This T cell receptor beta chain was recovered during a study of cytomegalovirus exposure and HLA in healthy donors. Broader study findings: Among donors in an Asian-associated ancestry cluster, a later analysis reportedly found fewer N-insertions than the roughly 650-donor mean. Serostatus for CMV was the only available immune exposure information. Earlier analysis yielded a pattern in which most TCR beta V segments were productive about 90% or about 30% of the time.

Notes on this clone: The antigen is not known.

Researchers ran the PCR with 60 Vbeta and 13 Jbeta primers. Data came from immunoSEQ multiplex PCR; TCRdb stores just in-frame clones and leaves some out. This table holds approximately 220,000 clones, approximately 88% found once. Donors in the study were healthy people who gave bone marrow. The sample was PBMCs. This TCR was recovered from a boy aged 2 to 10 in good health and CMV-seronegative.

The CDR3 DNA is TGCGCCAGCAGCCTTGCTAGCTTTGGGGCCAACGTCCTGACTTTC. Translation gives CASSLASFGANVLTF. J is TRBJ2-6 and V is TRBV5-1; the D gene is possibly TRBD2 (5 bases). Germline assignment: CDR1 SGHRS and CDR2 YFSETQ. This CDR3 region has 15 residues. Trimming took 4 bases from V and 3 from J, leaving 11 bases between them.